This T cell receptor (beta chain) appears in the sequencing data of a study of human T cells and chemical hapten exposure. Time point noted: patch test 1, 2 weeks after DPC sensitization. Treatment reported: therapeutic diphenylcyclopropenone sensitization with weekly scalp DPC. The study's findings and limits: TCRs at a frequency above 1 in 1000 stayed unchanged with DPC sensitization.

To note about this clonotype: Its antigen is unidentified.

TCRdb processed the RACE reads anew with MiXCR; each CDR3 protein has one entry. Among 75,000 to 95,000 distinct CDR3 sequences listed, around 11% were seen once. The CDR3 covers 14 residues. Trimming took 5 bases from V and 9 from J, leaving 14 bases between them. CDR1 is SEHNR and CDR2 is FQNEAQ in the germline V gene (reference sequence). The chain recombines TRBV7-9 with TRBJ1-6; D gene uncertain. The sequence was obtained from a woman in her fifties or sixties with alopecia areata. Some clones in this sample may be carry-over from other donors' samples. The sample was whole blood, taken in connection with sensitization to the hapten diphenylcyclopropenone (DPC). CDR3 region: CASSLSGSGSPLHF. The CDR3 nucleotides are TGTGCCAGCAGCCTTTCAGGAAGCGGTTCACCCCTCCACTTT.